This TCR beta chain is drawn from a study of CD8+CD57+ T cells in acquired aplastic anemia. Overall study: An average of 3.2 ug of DNA was obtained from sorted CD4+ and CD8+ cells. Study-level findings and limits: With respect to CD8+ Simpson's diversity, patients and controls did not differ significantly. Sharing between patients and controls was observed for twenty-nine CD8+ CDR3 sequences.

Genomic DNA, the template, was used for profiling of the TCR beta VDJ and CDR3. TCRdb re-derived calls from the reads in MiXCR, one entry per CDR3 protein. Among 100,000 to 150,000 distinct CDR3 sequences listed, approximately 40% were seen once. This clonotype was counted between two and nine times. What it recognizes is unknown. This could be a read error, since a much larger clone is one nucleotide away. By flow cytometry, patients selected for sequencing had shown an expansion of CD8+CD57+ cells. Patients were untreated when blood was sampled. The length of the CDR3 is 15 residues. Trimming pared 4 bases from V and 3 bases from J, leaving 15 bases between. Germline CDR1 is LNHDA and CDR2 is SQIVND (reference sequence).

This chain uses TRBV19 with TRBJ1-2; D remains ambiguous. This TCR came from a human donor with aplastic anemia. The sequencing input was sorted CD4+, CD8+, or CD8+CD57+ T cells (not recorded which) from PBMCs. Here the CDR3 reads CASSSRRPTDYGYTF. CDR3 sequence (DNA): TGTGCCAGTAGTAGTCGGAGGCCCACAGACTATGGCTACACCTTC.